What follows are 26 T cell receptor beta chains derived from one specimen sequenced in a study of read filtering for tumor transcriptome and immune sequencing. Molecular barcoded adaptors covering alpha/delta and beta/gamma chains were used on roughly 400 ng RNA. TCRdb re-derived calls from the reads in MiXCR, one entry per CDR3 protein. The table includes over 45,000 distinct CDR3 sequences, 20% to 25% detected once. What was sequenced was a population of CD138-negative cells sorted from bone marrow. All receptors come from a donor aged 40 or over with multiple myeloma.

The chain is built from TRBV16 and TRBJ1-5; perhaps TRBD1 as D (5 bases). V was pared by 1 base and J by 1 base, with 11 bases between. Per germline, CDR1 KGHSY and CDR2 FQNENV. The CDR3 spans 16 residues. The CDR3 DNA follows: TGTGCCAGCAGCCAATATAGGGGCATGAGCAATCAGCCCCAGCATTTT. Its protein is CASSQYRGMSNQPQHF.

Comments on this clonotype: A much larger clone differs from this one at a single base, so this may be a read error. The CDR3 ends on some other residue instead of the conserved phenylalanine or tryptophan, so this is likely a read error. V gene TRBV4-1 combines with J gene TRBJ2-5; 10 nucleotides agree with TRBD1. V trimming: 0 bases; J trimming: 2 bases; junction bases outside the gene matches: 3. The CDR3 spans 16 residues. The germline CDR1 and CDR2 sequences are MGHRA and YSYEKL. CDR3 sequence reads: CASSQDPGQGQETQYL. The CDR3 DNA is TGCGCCAGCAGCCAAGATCCGGGACAGGGGCAAGAGACCCAGTACCTC.

With regard to this clonotype: This clone may be a read error of a much larger clone one base away. This sequence joins TRBV12-3 or TRBV12-4 and TRBJ1-5; D might be TRBD1 (5 bases). The CDR3 has 15 amino acids. The ends were cut back, 5 bases at V and 6 bases at J, with 17 bases in the middle. The CDR3 region is CASSPSGRGRQPQHF. CDR3 sequence (DNA): TGTGCCAGCAGTCCGTCGGGACGGGGACGTCAGCCCCAGCATTTT.

V gene TRBV12-3 or TRBV12-4 combines with J gene TRBJ2-3, with D perhaps matching TRBD1 or TRBD2 (5 bases each). V lost 7 bases, J lost 2 bases, and 13 bases lay in between. This CDR3 is 14 amino acids long. The CDR3 DNA sequence: TGTGCCAGCAATCGGGACGGTAACACAGATACGCAGTATTTT. This encodes CASNRDGNTDTQYF.

At least ten counts were recorded for this clonotype. This chain uses TRBV5-1 with TRBJ2-7; 12 bases agree with TRBD2. This CDR3 comprises 15 residues. Germline-derived CDR1 and CDR2 are SGHRS and YFSETQ. After removal of 3 bases from V and 5 bases from J, the junction contained 6 bases not matched to a gene. CDR3 bases: TGCGCCAGCAGCTGGATGACTAGCGGGAGTAACGAGCAGTACTTC. Translating gives CASSWMTSGSNEQYF.

This clonotype was observed many times. The V and J genes are TRBV29-1 and TRBJ1-4; D is possibly TRBD1 (5 bases). This CDR3 has 13 residues. V dropped 6 bases and J dropped 4 bases, with 12 bases sitting between them. Germline CDR1 and CDR2: SQVTM and ANQGSEA. CDR3 sequence (DNA): TGCAGCGTCCTGGGGGGGTTTAATGAAAAACTGTTTTTT. It codes for CSVLGGFNEKLFF.

This chain's CDR3 is CASSQAWARMNTEAFF. The CDR3 DNA follows: TGTGCCAGCAGCCAAGCTTGGGCAAGAATGAACACTGAAGCTTTCTTT. V gene TRBV14 combines with J gene TRBJ1-1, with D uncertain. Germline V gene data show CDR1 as SGHDN and CDR2 as FVKESK. V gave up 1 base and J gave up 0 bases, with 12 bases separating them. CDR3 size: 16 residues. The variable domain in full, completed from reference TRBV14 and TRBJ1-1, reads EAGVTQFPSHSVIEKGQTVTLRCDPISGHDNLYWYRRVMGKEIKFLLHFVKESKQDESGMPNNRFLAERTGGTYSTLKVQPAELEDSGVYFCASSQAWARMNTEAFFGQGTRLTVV.

This clonotype was detected many times. The rearrangement uses TRBV29-1 and TRBJ2-3; TRBD2 aligns across 12 bases. CDR1 SQVTM and CDR2 ANQGSEA come from the germline V gene. The trim removed 5 bases at V and 5 bases at J, leaving 8 bases unmatched. The CDR3 is made up of 15 amino acids. The CDR3 DNA reads TGCAGCGTTTCAACCGGGGGACTAGCGGGAGATACGCAGTATTTT. Translating gives CSVSTGGLAGDTQYF.

This clonotype appeared many times. The chain has TRBV20-1 and TRBJ2-1; no clear D gene. CDR1 DFQATT and CDR2 SNEGSKA come from the germline V gene (reference sequence). The ends were cut back, 2 bases at V and 5 bases at J, with 16 bases in the middle. The CDR3 is 15 amino acids. The DNA of the CDR3 is TGCAGTGCTAGATCCTCGATCTCGCCTAACAATGAGCAGTTCTTC. Its protein is CSARSSISPNNEQFF.

This clonotype was observed many times. The V call is TRBV28, the J call TRBJ2-1; TRBD2 matches at 12 bases. Germline trimming cut 8 bases from V and 8 bases from J; bases unmatched to any gene: 13. CDR1 and CDR2 (germline): MDHEN, SYDVKM. This CDR3 spans 16 amino acids. The CDR3 sequence: CASQGASGRAGDEQFF. In DNA, the CDR3 is TGTGCCAGCCAGGGGGCTAGCGGGAGGGCTGGGGATGAGCAGTTCTTC.

This clonotype was seen ten or more times. The chain recombines TRBV5-1 with TRBJ1-1; tentatively, D is TRBD1 (5 bases). This CDR3 contains 15 residues. From germline, CDR1 is SGHRS and CDR2 YFSETQ. V was pared by 3 bases and J by 1 base, with 13 bases between. This chain's CDR3 is CASSYLGDGNTEAFF. The CDR3, as DNA: TGCGCCAGCAGCTACCTCGGGGACGGGAACACTGAAGCTTTCTTT.

Comment on this clonotype: The CDR3 ends on some other residue instead of the conserved phenylalanine or tryptophan, so this is likely a read error. The chain recombines TRBV3-1 with TRBJ2-3, with TRBD2 as a possible D gene (5 bases). The germline V gene encodes CDR1 LGHDT and CDR2 YNNKEL (reference sequence). Trimming cost V 4 bases and J 5 bases, with 13 bases left between them. The CDR3 covers 14 residues. CDR3 amino acids: CASSLPAEVDTQYS. DNA of the CDR3: TGTGCCAGCAGCCTTCCAGCGGAGGTAGATACGCAGTATTCT.

This clonotype was counted many times. The chain carries TRBV12-3 or TRBV12-4 and TRBJ1-1; D remains unclear. V lost 6 bases and J 1 base, leaving 9 bases between the germline ends. The CDR3 totals 13 residues. The DNA of the CDR3 is TGTGCCAGCAGGCAGACCTGGAACACTGAAGCTTTCTTT. Amino acid sequence: CASRQTWNTEAFF.

About this clonotype itself: This may be a read error: a much more frequent sequence differs by one nucleotide. No conserved phenylalanine or tryptophan ends this CDR3, so it is likely a read error. This CDR3 reads CASSLTPDIGTQYI. The CDR3 coding sequence is TGTGCCAGCAGCCTAACACCCGACATCGGGACCCAGTACATC. The genes are TRBV7-3 and TRBJ2-5; D unresolved. From germline, CDR1 is SGHTA and CDR2 FQGTGA. The CDR3 is 14 residues long.

This clonotype was observed many times. The chain recombines TRBV12-3 or TRBV12-4 with TRBJ2-7, with 9 bases fitting TRBD2. With V trimmed by 6 bases and J by 1 base, 7 bases remained unmatched. The CDR3 sequence is 15 residues long. This CDR3 reads CASSSGTSRSYEQYF. In nucleotides, the CDR3 is TGTGCCAGCAGCTCCGGGACTAGCCGGTCCTACGAGCAGTACTTC.

The V gene is TRBV7-2, the J gene TRBJ1-3; possibly TRBD1 for D (5 bases). Trimming cost V 5 bases and J 4 bases, with 12 bases left between them. CDR1 is SGHTA, CDR2 FQGNSA, per germline. The CDR3 loop spans 14 amino acids. CDR3 sequence: CASSRGTPGNTIYF. In DNA form, the CDR3 reads TGTGCCAGCAGCCGAGGGACTCCCGGAAACACCATATATTTT.

Only a few counts were recorded for this clonotype. This sequence joins TRBV11-2 and TRBJ2-2, with D possibly TRBD2 on 6 matching bases. Trimming took off 1 base at V and 4 bases at J, with 7 bases between the two ends. This CDR3 has 14 amino acids. CDR1 and CDR2 (germline): SGHAT, FQNNGV. The CDR3 spells CASSLVGLTGELFF. The DNA of the CDR3 is TGTGCCAGCAGCTTAGTGGGACTCACCGGGGAGCTGTTTTTT.

In the case of this clonotype: This could be a read error, since a much larger clone is one nucleotide away. The chain joins TRBV28 to TRBJ1-4; no clear D gene. The CDR3 has 12 residues. The germline CDR1 and CDR2 sequences are MDHEN and SYDVKM. CDR3 residues: CASSLRNEELFF. Here the CDR3 DNA reads TGTGCCAGCAGTTTACGCAATGAAGAACTGTTTTTT. Drawing the rest from reference TRBV28 and TRBJ1-4, the complete variable domain is DVKVTQSSRYLVKRTGEKVFLECVQDMDHENMFWYRQDPGLGLRLIYFSYDVKMKEKGDIPEGYSVSREKKERFSLILESASTNQTSMYLCASSLRNEELFFGSGTQLSVL.

On this clonotype itself: A much larger clone differs from this one at a single base, so this may be a read error. CDR3 sequence (DNA): TGTGCCAGCAGCGCAGGGACACCGCCCCTGCATTTT. Residues: CASSAGTPPLHF. The V call is TRBV28, the J call TRBJ1-5, with D tentatively TRBD1 (6 bases). The germline V gene encodes CDR1 MDHEN and CDR2 SYDVKM. The CDR3 sequence is 12 residues long.

This clonotype was seen ten or more times. The rearrangement links TRBV10-3 to TRBJ1-2; D perhaps matches TRBD1 (5 bases). V was pared by 7 bases and J by 7 bases, with 19 bases between. CDR1 is ENHRY, CDR2 SYGVKD, per germline. CDR3 length: 14 residues. CDR3 in DNA: TGTGCCATCACTACCACGGGGGTAGGGTTTGGCTACACCTTC. Residues: CAITTTGVGFGYTF.

Notes on this clonotype: An end of the junction differs from the germline gene, which may be a read error. The chain couples TRBV29-1 to TRBJ1-1; 9 bases line up with TRBD1. The CDR3 totals 15 residues. Germline CDR1 and CDR2: SQVTM and ANQGSEA. The CDR3 DNA follows: TGCAGCGTTGACGACAGGGGGTCGGCGGACACTGGAGCTTTCTTT. It codes for CSVDDRGSADTGAFF.

In this sample, this clonotype turned up many times. One end of the junction fails to match germline, which may point to a read error. V gene TRBV5-1 combines with J gene TRBJ2-7; D gene uncertain. Germline V gene lookup returns CDR1 SGHRS and CDR2 YFSETQ. The CDR3 is 11 amino acids. CDR3 sequence reads: CASSSDYEQYF. DNA of the CDR3: TGTGCCAGCAGCTCTGATTACGAGCAGTACTTC.

This clonotype has at least ten counts. The CDR3 loop reads CASSDRQGGGQPQHF. Written as DNA, the CDR3 is TGTGCCAGCAGCGACCGACAGGGCGGAGGGCAGCCCCAGCATTTT. The gene calls are TRBV7-2 and TRBJ1-5; 7 bases match TRBD1. Germline CDR1 and CDR2: SGHTA and FQGNSA. The CDR3 is 15 residues long. V shed 5 bases, J shed 7 bases, and the junction held 11 bases outside the gene matches.

Details on this clonotype: One end of the junction does not line up with germline, which may come from a read error. The chain couples TRBV5-1 to TRBJ2-1, with a tentative D call TRBD2 (5 bases). Per germline, CDR1 SGHRS and CDR2 YFSETQ. This CDR3 comprises 20 residues. In DNA, the CDR3 is TGCGCCAGCAGCTTTAGCGTTAGACGGGAATTAGAATTACTTTACAATGGGCAGTTCTTC. Protein product: CASSFSVRRELELLYNGQFF.

This clonotype was counted ten times or more. This sequence joins TRBV6-5 and TRBJ1-4; the D is unclear. This CDR3 is 14 amino acids long. CDR1 and CDR2 from the germline V gene are MNHEY and SVGAGI. V shed 2 bases and J shed 0 bases, with 4 bases lying between them. In nucleotides, the CDR3 is TGTGCCAGCAGTTACGGGACAACTAATGAAAAACTGTTTTTT. It translates to CASSYGTTNEKLFF.

This clonotype came up many times. The V call is TRBV7-9, the J call TRBJ2-3, with a weak D call TRBD1 (6 bases). Per the germline V gene, CDR1 is SEHNR and CDR2 is FQNEAQ (reference sequence). The CDR3 loop spans 16 amino acids. The V and J ends lost 5 bases and 4 bases respectively, with 19 bases between them. CDR3 residues: CASSPETGYYADTQYF. CDR3 sequence (DNA): TGTGCCAGCAGCCCCGAAACAGGGTATTACGCAGATACGCAGTATTTT.